Here is one T cell receptor beta chain with its context. Its specificity is unknown. CDR1 LGHNA and CDR2 YSLEER come from the germline V gene. CDR3 length: 16 amino acids. With V trimmed by 0 bases and J by 6 bases, 7 bases remained unmatched. The protocol was immunoSEQ multiplex PCR, while the TCRdb copy is restricted to in-frame clones and leaves out a portion. Of approximately 29,000 clones listed, about 69% are singletons. This sample was taken from a study of vaccination effects on CD4 cells after COVID-19. Study summary: Participants got two doses of BNT162b2 or mRNA-1273 vaccine. General study results and limits: Early post-infection timepoints were missing from the study, which also had few convalescent patients. Marked clonal contraction was seen in infection- and vaccine-induced clones late after vaccination. Convalescents showed post-vaccine spike-reactive clones that were mainly new vaccine-induced clones.

Ahead of sequencing, the ViraFEST assay grew antigen-specific CD4+ T cells using viral peptide pools. Upon completion of roughly ten days in culture, CD4+ T cells were isolated. Documented for the person is a PCR-confirmed SARS-CoV-2 infection occurring between March and December 2020. The TCR comes from a human donor who had a prior SARS-CoV-2 infection. This sequence joins TRBV4-3 and TRBJ1-5, with TRBD1 matching 8 bases. This material consisted of CD4+ T cells from PBMCs cultured with a peptide pool, taken before COVID-19 vaccination. CDR3 in DNA: TGCGCCAGCAGCCAAGATCGAAAACAGGGGGGTCAGCCCCAGCATTTT. It is translated as CASSQDRKQGGQPQHF.